Listed below are T cell receptor beta chains from one sample, sequenced in a study of T cells after yellow fever vaccination. MiXCR, applied by TCRdb to the 5' RACE reads, yields one record per CDR3 protein. The sample holds fewer than 450,000 distinct CDR3 sequences; approximately 10% are singletons and the top ten take 18%. The specimen was PBMCs, collected on the day of the first yellow fever vaccination. The source of these receptors is a man younger than 35 who received the YFV17D yellow fever vaccine. Both conserved end residues are part of each CDR3.

TRBV5-1 CASRQVTGTLNYGYTF
TRBV6-2/TRBV6-3 CASSLNSYGYTF
TRBV7-3 CAFCSRLAGGVSTDTQYF
TRBV4-2 CASSQELPGSYEQYF
TRBV15 CATSSNTEAFF
TRBV6-5 CASSYTGTGGRFTEAFF
TRBV20-1 CSAQRGETQYF
TRBV20-1 CSEGQGARNEQFF
TRBV12-3/TRBV12-4 CASSPRLAEAKNIQYF
TRBV9 CASSPTANTGELFF
TRBV29-1 CSSGGGSSYNEQFF
TRBV7-9 CASSFQGSPNIQYF
TRBV7-2 CASSWPGGHEQFF
TRBV10-3 CATGTSERNEQFF
TRBV7-2 CASSLEWTGAYEQYF
TRBV19 CASRIGGTERAELFF
TRBV28 CASTLISGTTYNEQFF
TRBV12-3/TRBV12-4 CASSSSDRAGGEQFF
TRBV4-1 CASSWRVAGGLGAYNEQFF
TRBV5-1 CASSFGEETQYF
TRBV2 CASTLASGGAQYTGELFF
TRBV6-2/TRBV6-3 CASSYPERGDGANVLTF
TRBV18 CASSRTGQSSTEAFF
TRBV20-1 CSARFRDRATEAFF
TRBV24-1 CATSDTTGLGYTF
TRBV4-3 CASSQDPSGVGDSPLHF
TRBV4-2 CASSQGSGGGGKLFF
TRBV20-1 CSAPSGSTDTQYF
TRBV3-1 CASSQSHSGTQPQHF
TRBV20-1 CSARAGRTEAFF
TRBV5-4 CASSDSGGGYNEQFF
TRBV7-9 CASSPGTGLNTGELFF
TRBV10-2 CASSGQINTIYF